Presented here are 4 T cell receptor beta chains from one specimen sequenced in a study of shared clonotypes between healthy human individuals. It was CD45RO-negative cells, positively selected for CCR7, that made up naive CD8 cells, with terminally differentiated effector memory CD45RA+ cells excluded. Sequencing was performed with immunoSEQ multiplex PCR; in TCRdb, only in-frame clones are kept and a portion is missing. The sample shows fewer than 1 million clones, roughly 96% of them seen only once. What was sequenced was naive CD8+ T cells sorted from blood. Every receptor here comes from a man aged 25-45 years in good health.

The chain has TRBV4-1 and TRBJ1-4; 9 nucleotides line up with TRBD1. This CDR3 is 15 amino acids long. Looked up from germline, CDR1 is MGHRA and CDR2 is YSYEKL. V dropped 3 bases and J dropped 8; count of bases not matched to a gene: 7. The CDR3 spells CASSQDGTGLEKLFF. CDR3 DNA: TGCGCCAGCAGCCAGGACGGGACAGGGCTGGAAAAACTGTTTTTT.

Worth noting for this clone: Within the sample, other DNA sequences also encode this same CDR3. This chain joins TRBV27 and TRBJ2-7, with 7 bases lining up with TRBD1. V lost 3 bases to trimming and J lost 0 bases; unmatched junction nucleotides: 2. CDR1 is MNHEY, CDR2 SMNVEV, per germline (reference sequence). The CDR3 has 14 residues. CDR3 protein: CASSFGTVSYEQYF. In DNA form, the CDR3 reads TGTGCCAGCAGTTTCGGGACAGTCTCCTACGAGCAGTACTTC.

The chain joins TRBV6-1 to TRBJ2-7; D remains ambiguous. The CDR3 spans 15 residues. Germline-derived CDR1 and CDR2 are MNHNS and SASEGT. Between the trimmed V and J ends, which lost 4 bases and 6 bases, there was a span of 19 bases. The CDR3 DNA reads as TGTGCCAGCAGTGGTGAGGCAAATAAGCTGCCCGAGCAGTACTTC. Translating gives CASSGEANKLPEQYF.

The CDR3 nucleotides are TGCAGCCTCGTCCTACTAGATACTACAGATACGCAGTATTTT. Translated, it gives CSLVLLDTTDTQYF. This sequence joins TRBV29-1 and TRBJ2-3, with a tentative D call TRBD2 (5 bases). Trimming left V 8 bases short and J 3 bases short, with 18 bases between. Germline-derived CDR1 and CDR2 are SQVTM and ANQGSEA. This CDR3 comprises 14 residues.